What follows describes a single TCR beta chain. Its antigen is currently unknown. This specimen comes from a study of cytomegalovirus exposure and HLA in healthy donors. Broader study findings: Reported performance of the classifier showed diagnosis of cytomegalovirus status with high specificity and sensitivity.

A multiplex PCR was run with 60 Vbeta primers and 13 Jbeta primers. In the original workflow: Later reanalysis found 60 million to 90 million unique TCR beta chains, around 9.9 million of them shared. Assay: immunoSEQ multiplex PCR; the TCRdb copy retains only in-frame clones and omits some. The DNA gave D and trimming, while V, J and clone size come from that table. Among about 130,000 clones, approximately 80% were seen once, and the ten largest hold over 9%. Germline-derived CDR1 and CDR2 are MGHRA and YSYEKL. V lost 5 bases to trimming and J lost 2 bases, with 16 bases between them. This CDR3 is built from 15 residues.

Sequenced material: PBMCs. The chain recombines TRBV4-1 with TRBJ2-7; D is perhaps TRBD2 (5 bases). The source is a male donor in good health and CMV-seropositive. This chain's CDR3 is CASSSVSGLPYEQYF. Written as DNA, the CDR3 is TGCGCCAGCAGCTCAGTGAGCGGACTTCCCTACGAGCAGTACTTC.